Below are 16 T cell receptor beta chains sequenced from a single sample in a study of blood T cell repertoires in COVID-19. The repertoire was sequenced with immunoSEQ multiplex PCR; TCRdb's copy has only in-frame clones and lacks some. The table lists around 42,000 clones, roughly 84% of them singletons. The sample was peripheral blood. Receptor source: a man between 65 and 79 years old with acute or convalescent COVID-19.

The CDR3 bases are TGTGCCAGCAGCATAGCCCGGGACAGAGACTACGAGCAGTACTTC. Residues: CASSIARDRDYEQYF. V and J are TRBV21-1 and TRBJ2-7; the table's D call, TRBD1, was not checked against the DNA. TRBV21-1 is a pseudogene segment. The CDR3 extends over 15 amino acids.

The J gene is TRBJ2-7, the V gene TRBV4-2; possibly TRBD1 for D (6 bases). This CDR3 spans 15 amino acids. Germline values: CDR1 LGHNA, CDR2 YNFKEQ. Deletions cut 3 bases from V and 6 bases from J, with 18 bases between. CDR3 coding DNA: TGTGCCAGCAGCCAGCCTCCCAGGGGTAAAGGCGAGCAGTACTTC. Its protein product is CASSQPPRGKGEQYF.

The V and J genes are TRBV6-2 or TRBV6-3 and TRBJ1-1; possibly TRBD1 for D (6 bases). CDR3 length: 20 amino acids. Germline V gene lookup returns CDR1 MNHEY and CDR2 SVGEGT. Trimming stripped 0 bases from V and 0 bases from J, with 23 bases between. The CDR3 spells CASSYSRGTDVIGMNTEAFF. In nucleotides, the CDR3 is TGTGCCAGCAGTTACTCGAGGGGGACGGACGTCATCGGGATGAACACTGAAGCTTTCTTT.

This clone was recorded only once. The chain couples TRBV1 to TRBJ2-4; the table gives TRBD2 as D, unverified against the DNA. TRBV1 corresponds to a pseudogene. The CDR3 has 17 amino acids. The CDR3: CTSSQDGRASWVNIQYF. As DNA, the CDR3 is TGCACCAGCAGCCAAGACGGGAGGGCCAGTTGGGTAAACATTCAGTACTTC.

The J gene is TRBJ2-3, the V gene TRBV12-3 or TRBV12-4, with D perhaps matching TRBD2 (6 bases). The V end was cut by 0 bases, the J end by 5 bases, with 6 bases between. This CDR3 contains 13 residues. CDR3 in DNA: TGTGCCAGCAGTTTAGCGGGGGGAGATACGCAGTATTTT. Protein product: CASSLAGGDTQYF.

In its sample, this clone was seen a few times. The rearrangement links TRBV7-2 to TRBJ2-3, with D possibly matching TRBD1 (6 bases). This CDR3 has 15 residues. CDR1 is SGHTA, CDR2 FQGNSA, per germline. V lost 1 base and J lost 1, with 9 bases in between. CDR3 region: CASSLVSGGTDTQYF. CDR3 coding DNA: TGTGCCAGCAGCTTAGTGTCAGGGGGCACAGATACGCAGTATTTT.

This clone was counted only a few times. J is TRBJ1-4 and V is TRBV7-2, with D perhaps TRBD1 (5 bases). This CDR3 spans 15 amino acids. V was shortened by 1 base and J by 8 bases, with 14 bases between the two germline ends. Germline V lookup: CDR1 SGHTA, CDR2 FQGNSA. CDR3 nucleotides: TGTGCCAGCAGCTTAGGTTTGCAGGGTGAAGAAAAACTGTTTTTT. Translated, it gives CASSLGLQGEEKLFF.

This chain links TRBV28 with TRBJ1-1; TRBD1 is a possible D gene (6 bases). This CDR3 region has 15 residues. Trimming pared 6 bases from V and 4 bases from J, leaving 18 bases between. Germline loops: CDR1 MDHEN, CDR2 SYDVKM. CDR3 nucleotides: TGTGCCAGCAGGACCAGGGGAACGGCGGGCACTGAAGCTTTCTTT. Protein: CASRTRGTAGTEAFF.

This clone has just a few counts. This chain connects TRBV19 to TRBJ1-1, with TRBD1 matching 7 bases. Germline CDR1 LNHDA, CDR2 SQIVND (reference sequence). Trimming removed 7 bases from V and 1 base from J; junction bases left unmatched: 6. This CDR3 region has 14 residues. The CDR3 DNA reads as TGTGCCAGTATGGGTAGACAGGGGAACACTGAAGCTTTCTTT. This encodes CASMGRQGNTEAFF.

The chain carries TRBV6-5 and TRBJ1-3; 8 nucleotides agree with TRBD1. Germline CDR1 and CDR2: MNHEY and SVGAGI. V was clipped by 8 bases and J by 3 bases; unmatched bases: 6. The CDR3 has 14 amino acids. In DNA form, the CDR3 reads TGTGCCAGCGGGGGAACAGGGGGTGGAAACACCATATATTTT. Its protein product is CASGGTGGGNTIYF.

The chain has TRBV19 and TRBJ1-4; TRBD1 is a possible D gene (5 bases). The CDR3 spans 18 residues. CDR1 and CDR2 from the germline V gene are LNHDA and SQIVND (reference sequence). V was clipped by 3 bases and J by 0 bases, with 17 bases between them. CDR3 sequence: CASSIRFGGTATNEKLFF. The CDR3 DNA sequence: TGTGCCAGTAGTATTAGGTTTGGAGGGACTGCAACTAATGAAAAACTGTTTTTT.

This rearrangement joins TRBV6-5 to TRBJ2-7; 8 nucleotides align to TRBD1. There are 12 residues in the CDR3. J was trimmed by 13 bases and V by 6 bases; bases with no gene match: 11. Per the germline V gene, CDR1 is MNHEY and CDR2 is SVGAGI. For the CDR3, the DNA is TGTGCCAGCAGCAAAGGACAGGGTGTTCAATACTTC. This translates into CASSKGQGVQYF.

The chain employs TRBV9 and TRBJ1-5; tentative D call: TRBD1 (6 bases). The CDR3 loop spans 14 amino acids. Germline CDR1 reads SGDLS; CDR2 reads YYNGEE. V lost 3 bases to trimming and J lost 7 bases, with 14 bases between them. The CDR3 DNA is TGTGCCAGCAGCGCTTCAGGGGACGCGCAGCCCCAGCATTTT. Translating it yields CASSASGDAQPQHF. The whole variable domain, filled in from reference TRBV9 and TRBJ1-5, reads DSGVTQTPKHLITATGQRVTLRCSPRSGDLSVYWYQQSLDQGLQFLIQYYNGEERAKGNILERFSAQQFPDLHSELNLSSLELGDSALYFCASSASGDAQPQHFGDGTRLSIL.

CDR3 amino acids: CASSRDRVVTGELFF. CDR3 DNA: TGCGCCAGCAGCAGAGACAGGGTGGTCACCGGGGAGCTGTTTTTT. The rearrangement links TRBV5-1 to TRBJ2-2; 7 bases agree with TRBD1. CDR1 and CDR2 (germline): SGHRS, YFSETQ. This CDR3 spans 15 amino acids. V trimming: 4 bases; J trimming: 4 bases; junction bases outside the gene matches: 7. The whole variable domain, filled in from reference TRBV5-1 and TRBJ2-2, reads KAGVTQTPRYLIKTRGQQVTLSCSPISGHRSVSWYQQTPGQGLQFLFEYFSETQRNKGNFPGRFSGRQFSNSRSEMNVSTLELGDSALYLCASSRDRVVTGELFFGEGSRLTVL.

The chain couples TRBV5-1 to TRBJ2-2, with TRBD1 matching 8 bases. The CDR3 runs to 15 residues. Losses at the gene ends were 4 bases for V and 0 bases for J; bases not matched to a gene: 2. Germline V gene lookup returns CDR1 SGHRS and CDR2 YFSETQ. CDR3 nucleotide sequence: TGCGCCAGCAGCCCGACAGGGGCGAACACCGGGGAGCTGTTTTTT. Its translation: CASSPTGANTGELFF.

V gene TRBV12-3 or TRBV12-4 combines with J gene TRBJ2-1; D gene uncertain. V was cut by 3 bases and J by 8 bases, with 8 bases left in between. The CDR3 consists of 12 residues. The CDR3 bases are TGTGCCAGCAGTTTTGGGCTCGATGAGCAGTTCTTC. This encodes CASSFGLDEQFF.